The entry below describes one TCR beta chain. The CDR3 is 13 residues long. Germline CDR1 LGHDT, CDR2 YNNKEL (reference sequence). After removal of 6 bases from V and 8 bases from J, the junction contained 7 bases not matched to a gene. Study processing details: Nucleated cell counts were estimated from reference gene primer amplification. Using immunoSEQ multiplex PCR, the repertoire was profiled, and TCRdb retains in-frame clones only, with some absent. For V, J and clone size, that table is used; D and trimming come from the DNA. In the table there are about 260,000 clones, approximately 86% of which are singletons. This sample was taken from a study of blood T cell repertoires in COVID-19. Study-wide background: PBMCs, B-cell-depleted T cells, or T cells were the source of the cDNA or gDNA that made up the material.

The chain is built from TRBV3-1 (or the pseudogene TRBV3-2) and TRBJ1-2; 9 bases match TRBD1. This TCR was sampled from a man aged 40-49 years who had recovered from COVID-19. The sequencing sample was made of peripheral blood. The CDR3 region is CASRPDRGNGYTF. CDR3 coding DNA: TGTGCCAGCAGACCCGACAGGGGGAACGGCTACACCTTC.